Sequencing of this T cell receptor (beta chain) was carried out in a study of shared clonotypes between healthy human individuals. V lost 4 bases, J lost 4 bases, and 14 bases lay in between. The CDR3 is 14 amino acids. In germline, CDR1 is SGDLS, CDR2 YYNGEE. Sorted-subset replicate PCRs used around 200 ng DNA, some 30,000 T cell genomes. The assay was immunoSEQ multiplex PCR, and TCRdb's table has in-frame clones only and misses some. Seen here are roughly 330,000 clones, under 80% observed once, and the top ten hold about a tenth. Study outcomes and limitations: It was anticipated that sequencing depth would influence how many clonotypes donors shared.

Comment on this clone: What it binds is not known.

The TCR originated in a man aged 25 to 40 in good health. This chain uses TRBV9 with TRBJ1-1; no clear D gene. Specimen: memory CD4+ T cells sorted from blood. The subset is: CD45RA-negative fraction. The CDR3 region has the DNA TGTGCCAGCAGCCCGAGGACGAGAAGCACTGAAGCTTTCTTT. This gives the protein CASSPRTRSTEAFF.